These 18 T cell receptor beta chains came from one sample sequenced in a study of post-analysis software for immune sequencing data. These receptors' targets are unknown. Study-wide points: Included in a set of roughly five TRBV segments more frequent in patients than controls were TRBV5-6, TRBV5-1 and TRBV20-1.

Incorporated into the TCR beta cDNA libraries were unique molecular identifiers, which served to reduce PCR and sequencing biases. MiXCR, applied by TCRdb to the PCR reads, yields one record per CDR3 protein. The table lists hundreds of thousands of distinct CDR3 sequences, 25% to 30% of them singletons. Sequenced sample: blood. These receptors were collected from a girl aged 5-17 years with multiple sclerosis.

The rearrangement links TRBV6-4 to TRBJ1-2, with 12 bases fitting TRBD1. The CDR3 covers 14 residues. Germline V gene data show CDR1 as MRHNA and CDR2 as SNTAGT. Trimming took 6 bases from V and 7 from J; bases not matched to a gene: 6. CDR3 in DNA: TGTGCCAGCAGCTGGGACAGGGGGCATACTGGCTACACCTTC. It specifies CASSWDRGHTGYTF.

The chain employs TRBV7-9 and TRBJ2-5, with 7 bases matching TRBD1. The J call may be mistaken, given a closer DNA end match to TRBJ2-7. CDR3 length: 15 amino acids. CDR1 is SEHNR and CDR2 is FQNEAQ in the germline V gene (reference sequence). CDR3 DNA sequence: TGTGCCAGCAGCCGCCGACAGGGTACCGACTACGAGCAGTACTTC. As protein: CASSRRQGTDYEQYF.

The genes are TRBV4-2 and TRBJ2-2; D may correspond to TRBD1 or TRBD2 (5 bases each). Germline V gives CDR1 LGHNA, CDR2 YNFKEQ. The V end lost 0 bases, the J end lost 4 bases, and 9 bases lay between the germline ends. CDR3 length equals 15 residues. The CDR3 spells CASSQDRDGTGELFF. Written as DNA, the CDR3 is TGTGCCAGCAGCCAAGATCGGGACGGCACCGGGGAGCTGTTTTTT.

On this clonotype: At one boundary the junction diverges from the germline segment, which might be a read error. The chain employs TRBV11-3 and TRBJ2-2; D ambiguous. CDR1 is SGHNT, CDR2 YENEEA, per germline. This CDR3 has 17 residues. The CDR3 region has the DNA TGTGCCAGCAGCTTAGAATCGGGTACCACGAACACCGGAGAGCTGTTTTTT. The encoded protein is CASSLESGTTNTGELFF.

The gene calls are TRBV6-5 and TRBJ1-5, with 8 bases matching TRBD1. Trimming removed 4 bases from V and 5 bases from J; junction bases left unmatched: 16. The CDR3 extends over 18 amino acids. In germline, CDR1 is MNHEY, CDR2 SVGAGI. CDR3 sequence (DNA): TGTGCCAGCAGTTCTAAAGGGACAGGAGGCCTTTTTCATCAGCCCCAGCATTTT. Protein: CASSSKGTGGLFHQPQHF.

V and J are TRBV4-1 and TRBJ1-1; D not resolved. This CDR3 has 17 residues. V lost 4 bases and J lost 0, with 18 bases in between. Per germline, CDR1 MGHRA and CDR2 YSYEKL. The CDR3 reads CASSPGVGVGMNTEAFF. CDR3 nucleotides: TGCGCCAGCAGCCCTGGGGTTGGGGTGGGGATGAACACTGAAGCTTTCTTT.

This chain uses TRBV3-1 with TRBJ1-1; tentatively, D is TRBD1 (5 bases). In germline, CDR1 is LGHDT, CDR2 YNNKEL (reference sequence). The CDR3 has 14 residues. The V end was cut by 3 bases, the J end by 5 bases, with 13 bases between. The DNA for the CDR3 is TGTGCCAGCAGCCATTCGGATTGGGGGACTGAAGCTTTCTTT. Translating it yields CASSHSDWGTEAFF.

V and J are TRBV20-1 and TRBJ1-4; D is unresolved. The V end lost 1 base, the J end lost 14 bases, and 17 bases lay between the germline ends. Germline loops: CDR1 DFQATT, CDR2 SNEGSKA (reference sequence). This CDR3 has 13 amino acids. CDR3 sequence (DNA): TGCAGTGCTAGAGGAGGTGGGATGAAAGGGCTGTTTTTT. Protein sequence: CSARGGGMKGLFF.

CDR3 nucleotides: TGCGCCAGCAGCCAAGACTTTCGGAGACAGATGAGCACTGAAGCTTTCTTT. Protein: CASSQDFRRQMSTEAFF. The chain couples TRBV4-1 to TRBJ1-1; perhaps TRBD1 as D (5 bases). Germline V CDR1 and CDR2: MGHRA, YSYEKL. V lost 0 bases, J lost 4 bases, and 18 bases lay in between. This CDR3 contains 17 residues.

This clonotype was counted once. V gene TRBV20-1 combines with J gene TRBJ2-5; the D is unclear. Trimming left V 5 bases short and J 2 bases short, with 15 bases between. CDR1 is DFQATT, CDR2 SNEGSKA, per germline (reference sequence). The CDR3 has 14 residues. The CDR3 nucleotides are TGCAGTGCTGGTGTGGTACGAATACAAGAGACCCAGTACTTC. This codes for CSAGVVRIQETQYF.

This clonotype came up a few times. The CDR3: CASSPRLAGPQETQYF. The CDR3 nucleotides are TGTGCCAGCAGCCCGAGACTAGCGGGGCCCCAAGAGACCCAGTACTTC. The chain links TRBV9 to TRBJ2-5, with TRBD2 matching 11 bases. CDR3 length: 16 residues. Germline V gene lookup returns CDR1 SGDLS and CDR2 YYNGEE. With 4 bases clipped from V and 1 base from J, the junction kept 6 bases outside the gene matches.

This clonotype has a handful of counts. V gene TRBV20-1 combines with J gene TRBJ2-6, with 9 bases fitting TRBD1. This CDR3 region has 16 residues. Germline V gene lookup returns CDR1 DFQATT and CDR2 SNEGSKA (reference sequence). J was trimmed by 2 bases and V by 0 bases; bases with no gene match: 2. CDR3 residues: CSARDRQGAGANVLTF. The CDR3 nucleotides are TGCAGTGCTAGAGACCGACAGGGGGCTGGGGCCAACGTCCTGACTTTC.

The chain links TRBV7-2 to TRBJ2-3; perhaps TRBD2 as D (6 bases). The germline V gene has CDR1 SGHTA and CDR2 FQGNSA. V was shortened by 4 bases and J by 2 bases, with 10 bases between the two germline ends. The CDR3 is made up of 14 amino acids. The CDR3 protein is CASSSGLPTDTQYF. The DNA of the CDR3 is TGTGCCAGCAGCTCGGGACTTCCCACAGATACGCAGTATTTT.

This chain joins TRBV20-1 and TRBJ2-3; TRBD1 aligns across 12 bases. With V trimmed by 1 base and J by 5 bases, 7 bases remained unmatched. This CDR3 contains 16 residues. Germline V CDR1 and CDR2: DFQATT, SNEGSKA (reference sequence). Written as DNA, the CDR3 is TGCAGTGCTAGAGCCCCGGGACAGGGGGCGGTAGATACGCAGTATTTT. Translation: CSARAPGQGAVDTQYF.

The CDR3 DNA follows: TGCGCCAGCACCCGACAGGGATTTGGAGAGACCCAGTACTTC. Residues: CASTRQGFGETQYF. The rearrangement joins TRBV5-1 to TRBJ2-5; TRBD1 agrees at 7 bases. J lost 4 bases, V lost 6 bases, and 9 bases had no gene match. CDR1 and CDR2 from the germline V gene are SGHRS and YFSETQ. This CDR3 is built from 14 residues.

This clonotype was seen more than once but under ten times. Here the CDR3 reads CSAIRGLEQFF. The CDR3 region has the DNA TGCAGTGCTATTAGGGGGCTTGAGCAGTTCTTC. This chain links TRBV20-1 with TRBJ2-1, with 7 positions matching TRBD1. Trimming cost V 4 bases and J 9 bases; bases outside gene matches: 3. Germline V CDR1 and CDR2: DFQATT, SNEGSKA (reference sequence). The CDR3 sequence is 11 residues long.

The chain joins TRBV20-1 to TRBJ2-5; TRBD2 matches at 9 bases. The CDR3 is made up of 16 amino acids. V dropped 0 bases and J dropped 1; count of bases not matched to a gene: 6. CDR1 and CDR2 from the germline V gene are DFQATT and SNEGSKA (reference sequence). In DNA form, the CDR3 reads TGCAGTGCTAGAGATTCCCATAGCGGGGGCCAAGAGACCCAGTACTTC. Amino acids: CSARDSHSGGQETQYF.

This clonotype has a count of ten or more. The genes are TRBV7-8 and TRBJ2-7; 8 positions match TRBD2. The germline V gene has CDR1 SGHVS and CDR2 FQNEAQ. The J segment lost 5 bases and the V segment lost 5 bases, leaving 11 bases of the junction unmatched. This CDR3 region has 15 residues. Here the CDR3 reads CASSQQAGEHHEQYF. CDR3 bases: TGTGCCAGCAGCCAGCAAGCGGGGGAGCACCACGAGCAGTACTTC.